Listed below are T cell receptor beta chains from one sample, sequenced in a study of blood T cell repertoires in COVID-19. TCRdb keeps only in-frame clones here, not all; method: immunoSEQ multiplex PCR. The table includes 250,000 or so clones, 87% detected once. Sequences were obtained from peripheral blood. The receptors shown here come from a man in his late teens or twenties with active or convalescent COVID-19. The CDR3 runs from the conserved cysteine through the conserved F or W.

v_gene	CDR3aa
TRBV6-5	CASTDRVYNSPLHF
TRBV5-1	CASSLDPTGGLYTF
TRBV7-9	CASSSPPTGLQETQYF
TRBV18	CASSPFSQIVNGYTF
TRBV15	CATSSFVHQGKISYEQYF
TRBV6-2/TRBV6-3	CASSPLGLAGASSYEQYF
TRBV28	CASSLRAIIAGGPGEETQYF
TRBV28	CASSLSPGVAPYEQYF
TRBV2	CASSSDSYRTEKLFF
TRBV19	CASSIRGTVNEAFF
TRBV28	CASSLAASSYNEQFF
TRBV4-1	CASSAGTSGLTDTQYF
TRBV12-3/TRBV12-4	CASTEREGLLQFF
TRBV5-1	CASSLVLGGVNTEAFF
TRBV7-8	CASSHRGKNEQYF
TRBV5-5	CASSNRDIRNTIYF
TRBV9	CASSVGGRADQPQHF
TRBV2	CAVHRDTNEQFF
TRBV5-1	CASSPRVGRANEKLFF
TRBV11-2	CASSSEQFRRNTEAFF
TRBV11-2	CASSLTAPRELGKLFF
TRBV11-2	CASRKNGLAGGPDTQYF
TRBV6-4	CASSPGSSGGVDTQYF
TRBV29-1	CSVRQGSSYEQYF
TRBV6-4	CASNAGGHHLREQYF
TRBV7-8	CASSYQTGTATGELFF
TRBV7-6	CASSQDSSSSYEQYF
TRBV19	CASSFSGGNSYEQYF
TRBV28	CASSFVSSYNSPLHF
TRBV11-3	CASSLEGQKLNTGELFF
TRBV9	CASSVQAGGLEQYF
TRBV19	CASSAGQGRQAGYTF
TRBV7-2	CASDLRPGPGSPLHF
TRBV7-9	CASSLGQDARFF
TRBV19	CASSYYRQGGRSGANVLTF
TRBV9	CASSVETGSYEQYF
TRBV7-9	CASSNLAVAYEQYF
TRBV7-9	CASSSPSNEKLFF
TRBV3-1/TRBV3-2	CASNSGIQQYF
TRBV5-1	CASNDRVKNIQYF
TRBV13	CASSPGGGGGQPQHF
TRBV5-1	CASSGGQGVGEKLFF
TRBV10-1	CARQNCEQYF
TRBV7-8	CASSPHRDYGYTF
TRBV6-6	CASIIGTGLYGYTF
TRBV11-2	CASSPSGNQPQHF
TRBV7-9	CASSPPLAGGPDTQYF
TRBV28	CASSPGGAGNQPQHF
TRBV4-1	CASSQPGGLRLF
TRBV6-4	CASRKKDRNTIYF
TRBV7-9	CASSLGRALSPLHF
TRBV6-5	CASVGGQHYGYTF
TRBV5-4	CASSPETSGIYEQYF
TRBV13	CASGLGMNTGELFF
TRBV5-1	CASRYDSNTEAFF
TRBV28	CASSLAGRTDTQYF
TRBV9	CASSGGVSSGNTIYF
TRBV10-1	CASSEGLPPTYEQYF
TRBV7-2	CASSFTGLDHSYEQYF
TRBV15	CATSRDSSGSSEQYF